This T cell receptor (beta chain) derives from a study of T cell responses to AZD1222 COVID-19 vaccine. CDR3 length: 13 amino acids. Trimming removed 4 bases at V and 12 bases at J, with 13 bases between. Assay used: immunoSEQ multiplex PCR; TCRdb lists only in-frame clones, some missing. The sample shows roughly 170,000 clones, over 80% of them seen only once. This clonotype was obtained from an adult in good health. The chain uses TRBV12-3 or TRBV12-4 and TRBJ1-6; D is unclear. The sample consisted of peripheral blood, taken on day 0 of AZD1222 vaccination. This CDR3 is CASSSGLQIPLHF. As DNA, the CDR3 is TGTGCCAGCAGTTCCGGACTGCAGATACCCCTCCACTTT.